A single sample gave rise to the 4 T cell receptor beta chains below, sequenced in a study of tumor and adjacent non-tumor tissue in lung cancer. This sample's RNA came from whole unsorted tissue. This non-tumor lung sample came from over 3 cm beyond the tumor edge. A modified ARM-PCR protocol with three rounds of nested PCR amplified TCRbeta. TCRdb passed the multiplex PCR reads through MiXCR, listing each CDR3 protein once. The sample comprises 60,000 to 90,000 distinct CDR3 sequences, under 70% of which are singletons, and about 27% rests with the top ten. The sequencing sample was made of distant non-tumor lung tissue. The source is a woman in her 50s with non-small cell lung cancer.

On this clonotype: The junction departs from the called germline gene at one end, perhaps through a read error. CDR3 region: CASRGGGTNNEQLF. The DNA of the CDR3 is TGCGCCAGCAGGGGAGGAGGGACTAACAATGAGCAGCTCTTC. This rearrangement joins TRBV10-2 to TRBJ2-1; 7 bases are a match to TRBD2. This CDR3 comprises 14 residues. Germline lookup yields CDR1 WSHSY and CDR2 SAAADI.

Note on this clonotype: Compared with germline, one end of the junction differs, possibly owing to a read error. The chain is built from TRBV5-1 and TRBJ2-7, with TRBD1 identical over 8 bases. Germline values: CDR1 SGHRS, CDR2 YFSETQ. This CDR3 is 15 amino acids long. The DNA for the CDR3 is TGCGCCAGCAGCTCCCCCGGACAGGGAGCTCGCCAGCACTACTTC. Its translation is CASSSPGQGARQHYF.

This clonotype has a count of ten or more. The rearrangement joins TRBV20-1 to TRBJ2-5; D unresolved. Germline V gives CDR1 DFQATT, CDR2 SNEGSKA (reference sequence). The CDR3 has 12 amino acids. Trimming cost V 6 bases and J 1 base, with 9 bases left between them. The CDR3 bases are TGCAGTGCACCGAGTCCCCAAGAGACCCAGTACTTC. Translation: CSAPSPQETQYF.

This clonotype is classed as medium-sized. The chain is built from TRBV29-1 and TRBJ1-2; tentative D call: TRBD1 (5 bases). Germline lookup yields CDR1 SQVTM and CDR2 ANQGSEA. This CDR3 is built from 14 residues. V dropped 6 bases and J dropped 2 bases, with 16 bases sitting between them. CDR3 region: CSVWGGGDNYGYTF. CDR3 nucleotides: TGCAGCGTCTGGGGAGGAGGGGACAACTATGGCTACACCTTC.